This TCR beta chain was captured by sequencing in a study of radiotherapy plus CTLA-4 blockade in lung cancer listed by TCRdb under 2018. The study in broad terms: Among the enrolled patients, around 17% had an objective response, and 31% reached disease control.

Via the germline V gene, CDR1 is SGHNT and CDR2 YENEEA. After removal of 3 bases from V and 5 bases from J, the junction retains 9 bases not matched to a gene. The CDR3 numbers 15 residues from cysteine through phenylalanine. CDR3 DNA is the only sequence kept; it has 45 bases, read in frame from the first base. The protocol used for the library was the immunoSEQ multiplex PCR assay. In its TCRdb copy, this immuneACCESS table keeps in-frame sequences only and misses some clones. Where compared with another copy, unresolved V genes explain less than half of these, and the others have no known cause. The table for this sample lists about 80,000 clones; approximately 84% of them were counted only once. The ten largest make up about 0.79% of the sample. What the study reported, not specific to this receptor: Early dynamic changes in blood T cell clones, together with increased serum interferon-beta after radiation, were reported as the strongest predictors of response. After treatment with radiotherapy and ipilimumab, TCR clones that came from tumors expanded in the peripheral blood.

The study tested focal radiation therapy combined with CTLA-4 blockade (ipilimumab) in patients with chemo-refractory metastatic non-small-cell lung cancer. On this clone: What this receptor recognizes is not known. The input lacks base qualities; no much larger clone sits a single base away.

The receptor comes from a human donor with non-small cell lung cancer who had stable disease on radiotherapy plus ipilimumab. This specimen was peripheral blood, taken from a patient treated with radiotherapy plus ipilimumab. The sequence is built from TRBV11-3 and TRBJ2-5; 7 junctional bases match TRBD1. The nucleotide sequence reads TGTGCCAGCAGCTTTGGACAGGCGATGTACGAGACCCAGTACTTC. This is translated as CASSFGQAMYETQYF.